These T cell receptor beta chains were read from a single sample in a study of long-term antiretroviral therapy in people with HIV. Here immunoSEQ multiplex PCR was the method, and the copy in TCRdb shows in-frame clones only, minus some. Of 25,000 to 35,000 clones in the sample, almost 95% were seen once. The sample in question was unsorted PBMCs, obtained about 7.2 years after starting antiretroviral therapy. Every receptor here comes from a man in his fifties or sixties with HIV. Both conserved end residues are part of each CDR3. The D gene is left open where the match is weak. Clone size is stated in some rows and not others, as once, few, many or a class when expanded.

- | 14 | TRBJ1-6 | TRBV11-2 | - | TGTGCCAGCAGCCGGACGGGGTCGAATTCACCCCTCCACTTT | CASSRTGSNSPLHF
TRBD1 | 14 | TRBJ1-2 | TRBV6-1 | - | TGTGCCAGCAGTGAGGGACAGGGCCGCTATGGCTACACCTTC | CASSEGQGRYGYTF
- | 14 | TRBJ1-2 | TRBV27 | few | TGTGCCAGCGCACCAGACCACAGAAACTATGGCTACACCTTC | CASAPDHRNYGYTF
- | 16 | TRBJ1-1 | TRBV7-2 | - | TGTGCCAGCAGCTTAGCCTACGACATGTTTAGCGCTGAAGCTTTCTTT | CASSLAYDMFSAEAFF
- | 13 | TRBJ1-5 | TRBV6-5 | - | TGTGCCAGCAGTTGGGGGGCAACGGAGCCCCAGCATTTT | CASSWGATEPQHF
- | 16 | TRBJ1-1 | TRBV9 | - | TGTGCCAGCAGCGTCGGGGGGGGAACTGGGAACACTGAAGCTTTCTTT | CASSVGGGTGNTEAFF
- | 16 | TRBJ2-1 | TRBV19 | - | TGTGCCAGTAGTATGATCAGGGGGGGATCCTACAATGAGCAGTTCTTC | CASSMIRGGSYNEQFF
TRBD2 | 17 | TRBJ2-3 | TRBV14 | - | TGTGCCAGCAGCCAACGTGTAGCGGGGGCTGGTACAGATACGCAGTATTTT | CASSQRVAGAGTDTQYF
TRBD2 | 18 | TRBJ2-2 | TRBV5-6 | - | TGTGCCAGCAGCCCAGCCCTAGCGGGGATATTAGACACCGGGGAGCTGTTTTTT | CASSPALAGILDTGELFF
- | 15 | TRBJ1-1 | TRBV5-4 | - | TGTGCCAGCAGCGGGAGCAGGGAGGGGAACACTGAAGCTTTCTTT | CASSGSREGNTEAFF
- | 14 | TRBJ1-3 | TRBV30 | - | TGTGCCTCCTGGGACGTGGGGACTGGAAACACCATATATTTT | CASWDVGTGNTIYF
- | 18 | TRBJ1-1 | TRBV19 | - | TGTGCCAGTAGTCCGCCGGTGGAAGCCCCGATAACCAACACTGAAGCTTTCTTT | CASSPPVEAPITNTEAFF
- | 14 | TRBJ1-5 | TRBV19 | - | TGTGCCAGTCGAAGACACGATCTCAATCAGCCCCAGCATTTT | CASRRHDLNQPQHF
TRBD1 | 16 | TRBJ1-3 | TRBV18 | - | TGTGCCAGCTCACTGGGACAGGCCAGCTCTGGAAACACCATATATTTT | CASSLGQASSGNTIYF
TRBD1 | 12 | TRBJ2-1 | TRBV6-5 | - | TGTGCCAGCAGTTACCGGACAGGCGAACAGTTCTTC | CASSYRTGEQFF
TRBD1 | 15 | TRBJ2-7 | TRBV6-5 | - | TGTGCCAGCAGTAGGGGGGACAGGGGAACCTACGAGCAGTACTTC | CASSRGDRGTYEQYF
- | 15 | TRBJ2-1 | TRBV6-5 | - | TGTGCCAGCAGTCGAAGACCCGGGACCTACAATGAGCAGTTCTTC | CASSRRPGTYNEQFF
- | 15 | TRBJ2-4 | TRBV2 | - | TGTGCCAGCAGTGGGGATGGTAAGGGGAGAAACATTCAGTACTTC | CASSGDGKGRNIQYF
- | 14 | TRBJ1-1 | TRBV9 | - | TGTGCCAGCAGCGTAGGGGACGGAGCCACTGAAGCTTTCTTT | CASSVGDGATEAFF
- | 13 | TRBJ1-2 | TRBV4-3 | - | TGCGCCAGCAGCCAAGATGGTGGGATTGGCTACACCTTC | CASSQDGGIGYTF
- | 12 | TRBJ1-2 | TRBV28 | - | TGTGCCAGCAGTTTCGGGCTGTATGGCTACACCTTC | CASSFGLYGYTF
- | 13 | TRBJ1-4 | TRBV4-1 | - | TGCGCCAGCAGCCTTAGGTCGGGTGAAAAACTGTTTTTT | CASSLRSGEKLFF
- | 13 | TRBJ2-7 | TRBV30 | - | TGTGCCTGGAGTGTACAAGGACGGCGGGAGCAGTACTTC | CAWSVQGRREQYF
- | 13 | TRBJ2-3 | TRBV11-2 | - | TGTGCCAGCAGCTCAGGACATACAGATACGCAGTATTTT | CASSSGHTDTQYF
TRBD2 | 14 | TRBJ2-1 | TRBV11-3 | medium-sized | TGTGCCAGCAGCCAGCGGGGGGCCAACAATGAGCAGTTCTTC | CASSQRGANNEQFF
- | 18 | TRBJ2-3 | TRBV13 | - | TGTGCCAGCAGCTTAGGACAGGGAGGGAACACGCAGGAAGATACGCAGTATTTT | CASSLGQGGNTQEDTQYF
- | 15 | TRBJ1-1 | TRBV21-1 | few | TGTGCCAGCAGCGGGCACCGGGACACCTACACTGAAGCTTTCTTT | CASSGHRDTYTEAFF
- | 15 | TRBJ2-1 | TRBV27 | - | TGTGCCAGCAGTTTCGGGACCACTCTCTACAATGAGCAGTTCTTC | CASSFGTTLYNEQFF
TRBD1 | 15 | TRBJ1-1 | TRBV5-6 | - | TGTGCCAGCAGCCTATTAGACCAGGGGGGCACTGAAGCTTTCTTT | CASSLLDQGGTEAFF
- | 16 | TRBJ2-5 | TRBV5-1 | - | TGCGCCAGCAGCTTGCTAGCCGGGGGAGGAGAAGAGACCCAGTACTTC | CASSLLAGGGEETQYF
- | 17 | TRBJ2-3 | TRBV4-3 | - | TGCGCCAGCAGCCAAGATGGGTGGGGGGCGATAGGAGATACGCAGTATTTT | CASSQDGWGAIGDTQYF
- | 17 | TRBJ1-5 | TRBV6-4 | - | TGTGCCAGCAGTGACTCGAGTCGAATCCGGCATGGACAGCCCCAGCATTTT | CASSDSSRIRHGQPQHF
TRBD2 | 16 | TRBJ2-5 | TRBV7-2 | - | TGTGCCAGCAGCTTCCGAGTAGCGGGGGGCCAAGAGACCCAGTACTTC | CASSFRVAGGQETQYF
- | 14 | TRBJ2-1 | TRBV6-5 | - | TGTGCCAGCGGTCCCGGGACTGTTTACAATGAGCAGTTCTTC | CASGPGTVYNEQFF
- | 14 | TRBJ1-1 | TRBV15 | - | TGTGCCACCAGCAGCTCGGGACAGAACACTGAAGCTTTCTTT | CATSSSGQNTEAFF
- | 13 | TRBJ1-6 | TRBV2 | - | TGTGCCAGCAGTGAAGCGAGAGGGTCACCCCTCCACTTT | CASSEARGSPLHF
TRBD1 | 16 | TRBJ2-7 | TRBV18 | - | TGTGCCAGCTCACCCGCTGAGGGGACAGGGGCCTACGAGCAGTACTTC | CASSPAEGTGAYEQYF
- | 15 | TRBJ2-7 | TRBV27 | - | TGTGCCAGCAGTTTGTACGGGACCGATACCTACGAGCAGTACTTC | CASSLYGTDTYEQYF
TRBD1 | 12 | TRBJ1-2 | TRBV11-1 | - | TGTGCCAGCAGCTCGACAGGGACAGGCTACACCTTC | CASSSTGTGYTF
- | 15 | TRBJ2-3 | TRBV6-5 | - | TGTGCCAGCAGTTACTCCGAACAGGGAACAGATACGCAGTATTTT | CASSYSEQGTDTQYF
- | 14 | TRBJ1-1 | TRBV11-2 | - | TGTGCCAGCAGCCCCCAGACAGGGAACACTGAAGCTTTCTTT | CASSPQTGNTEAFF
- | 12 | TRBJ2-5 | TRBV6-5 | - | TGTGCCAGCAGTTACTCCTCAGGGACCCAGTACTTC | CASSYSSGTQYF
TRBD1 | 14 | TRBJ1-5 | TRBV29-1 | - | TGCAGCGCAAGACAGGGAGATAGCAATCAGCCCCAGCATTTT | CSARQGDSNQPQHF
TRBD1 | 15 | TRBJ1-1 | TRBV9 | - | TGTGCCAGCAGCGCCCTGAGGGGGCAGGGCACTGAAGCTTTCTTT | CASSALRGQGTEAFF
- | 14 | TRBJ2-7 | TRBV18 | - | TGTGCCAGCTCAGGTCTACAAGGTTACTACGAGCAGTACTTC | CASSGLQGYYEQYF
- | 13 | TRBJ1-2 | TRBV19 | - | TGTGCCAGTAGCCTACAGCTTGATTATGGCTACACCTTC | CASSLQLDYGYTF
- | 14 | TRBJ1-1 | TRBV7-2 | - | TGTGCCAGCAGGCAGATGGGGGACTGGGCTGAAGCTTTCTTT | CASRQMGDWAEAFF
- | 15 | TRBJ1-6 | TRBV30 | - | TGTGCCTGGAGGGACCGCACCTCTCTTAATTCACCCCTCCACTTT | CAWRDRTSLNSPLHF
- | 14 | TRBJ1-1 | TRBV10-2 | - | TGCGCCAGCAGTAGGACTGTCATGAACACTGAAGCTTTCTTT | CASSRTVMNTEAFF
- | 13 | TRBJ1-2 | TRBV2 | - | TGTGCCAGCAGTGACGCCAGGAGTTATGGCTACACCTTC | CASSDARSYGYTF
TRBD1 | 17 | TRBJ2-2 | TRBV9 | - | TGTGCCAGCAGCGCGCTGGAGCTGGCAGGGACAGACGGGGAGCTGTTTTTT | CASSALELAGTDGELFF
- | 14 | TRBJ2-5 | TRBV11-2 | - | TGTGCCAGCGCGCGGGAGCAGGGGAGGGAGACCCAGTACTTC | CASAREQGRETQYF
TRBD1 | 19 | TRBJ1-6 | TRBV4-3 | - | TGCGCCAGCAGCCAGAGGATACTTGACAGGGCATCCTATAATTCACCCCTCCACTTT | CASSQRILDRASYNSPLHF